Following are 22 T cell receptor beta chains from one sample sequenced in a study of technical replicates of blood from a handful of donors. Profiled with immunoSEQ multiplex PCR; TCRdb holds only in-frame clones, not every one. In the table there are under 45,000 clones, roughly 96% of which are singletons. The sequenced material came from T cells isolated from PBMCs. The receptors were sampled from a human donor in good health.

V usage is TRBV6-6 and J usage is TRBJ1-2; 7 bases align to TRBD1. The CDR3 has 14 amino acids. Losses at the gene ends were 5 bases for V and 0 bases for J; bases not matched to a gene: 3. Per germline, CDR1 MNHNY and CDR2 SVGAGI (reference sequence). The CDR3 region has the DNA TGTGCCAGCAGTCGGGACAGACCTAACTATGGCTACACCTTC. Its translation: CASSRDRPNYGYTF.

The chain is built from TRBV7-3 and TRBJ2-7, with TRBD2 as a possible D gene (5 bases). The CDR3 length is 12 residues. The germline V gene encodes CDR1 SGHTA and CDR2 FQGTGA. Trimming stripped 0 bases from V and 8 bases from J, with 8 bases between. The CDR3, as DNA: TGTGCCAGCAGCTTAACTACGGGAAAGCAGTACTTC. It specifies CASSLTTGKQYF.

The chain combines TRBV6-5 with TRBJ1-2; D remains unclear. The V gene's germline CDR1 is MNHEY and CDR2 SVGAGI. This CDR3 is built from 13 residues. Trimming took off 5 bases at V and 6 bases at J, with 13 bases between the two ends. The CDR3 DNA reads TGTGCCAGCAGTGCGGGCGAGGGCCATGGCTACACCTTC. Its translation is CASSAGEGHGYTF.

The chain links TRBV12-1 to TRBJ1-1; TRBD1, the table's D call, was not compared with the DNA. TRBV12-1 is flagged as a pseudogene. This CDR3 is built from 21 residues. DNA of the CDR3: TGTGCCAGCAGCTTTGGATGGGACAGGGGGTGCAACAGTCTCATGAACACTGAAGCTTTCTTT. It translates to CASSFGWDRGCNSLMNTEAFF.

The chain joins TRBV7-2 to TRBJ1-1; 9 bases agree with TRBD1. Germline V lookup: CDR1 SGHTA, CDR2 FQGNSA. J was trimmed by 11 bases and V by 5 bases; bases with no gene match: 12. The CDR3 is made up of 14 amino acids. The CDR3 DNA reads TGTGCCAGCAGCCGTAATACAGGGGGCGAAGAGGCTTTCTTT. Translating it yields CASSRNTGGEEAFF.

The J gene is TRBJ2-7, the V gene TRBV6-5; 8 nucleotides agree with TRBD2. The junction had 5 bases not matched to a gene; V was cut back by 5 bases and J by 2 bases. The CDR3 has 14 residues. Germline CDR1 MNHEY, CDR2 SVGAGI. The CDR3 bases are TGTGCCAGCAGTCATAGCGGGACTCCCTACGAGCAGTACTTC. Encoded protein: CASSHSGTPYEQYF.

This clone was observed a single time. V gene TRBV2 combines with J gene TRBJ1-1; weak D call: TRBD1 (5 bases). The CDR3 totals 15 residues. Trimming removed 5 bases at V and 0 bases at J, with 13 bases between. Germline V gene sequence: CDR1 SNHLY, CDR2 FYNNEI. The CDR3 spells CASSWGGVMNTEAFF. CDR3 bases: TGTGCCAGCAGTTGGGGAGGGGTCATGAACACTGAAGCTTTCTTT.

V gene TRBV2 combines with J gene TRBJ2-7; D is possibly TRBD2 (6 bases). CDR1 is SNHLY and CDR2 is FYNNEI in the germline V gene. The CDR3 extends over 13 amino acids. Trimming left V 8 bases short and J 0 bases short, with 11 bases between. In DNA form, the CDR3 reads TGTGCCAGCGGCCGGGACTTCTCCTACGAGCAGTACTTC. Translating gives CASGRDFSYEQYF.

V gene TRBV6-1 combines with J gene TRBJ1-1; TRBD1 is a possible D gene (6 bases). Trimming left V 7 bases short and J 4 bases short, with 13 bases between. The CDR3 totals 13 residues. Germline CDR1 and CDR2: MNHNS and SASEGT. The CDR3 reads CASTDRGGTEAFF. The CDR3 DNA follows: TGTGCCAGCACAGACAGAGGGGGCACTGAAGCTTTCTTT.

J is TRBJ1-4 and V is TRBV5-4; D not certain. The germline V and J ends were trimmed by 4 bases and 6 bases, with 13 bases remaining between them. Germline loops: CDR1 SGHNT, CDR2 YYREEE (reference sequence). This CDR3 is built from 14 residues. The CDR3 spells CASSLGLRDEKLFF. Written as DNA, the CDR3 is TGTGCCAGCAGCCTGGGCTTACGGGATGAAAAACTGTTTTTT.

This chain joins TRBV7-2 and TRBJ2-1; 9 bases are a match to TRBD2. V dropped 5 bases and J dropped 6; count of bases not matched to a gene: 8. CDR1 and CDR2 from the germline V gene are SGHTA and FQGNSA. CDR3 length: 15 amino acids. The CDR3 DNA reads TGTGCCAGCAGCCCCGGGGTAGCGGGGGTCAATGAGCAGTTCTTC. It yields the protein CASSPGVAGVNEQFF.

The CDR3 is CASRAAGARTSRYNEQFF. DNA for the CDR3: TGTGCCAGCAGGGCCGCGGGGGCCCGGACTAGCCGGTACAATGAGCAGTTCTTC. The rearrangement uses TRBV27 and TRBJ2-1; 8 bases align to TRBD2. Germline CDR1 and CDR2: MNHEY and SMNVEV (reference sequence). With V trimmed by 6 bases and J by 4 bases, 17 bases remained unmatched. CDR3 length: 18 amino acids.

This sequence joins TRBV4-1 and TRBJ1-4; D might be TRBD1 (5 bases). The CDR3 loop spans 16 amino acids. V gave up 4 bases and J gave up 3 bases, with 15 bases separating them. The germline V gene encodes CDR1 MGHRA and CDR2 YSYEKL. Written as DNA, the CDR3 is TGCGCCAGCAGCCGGGGGGAGGGAGTAGCTAATGAAAAACTGTTTTTT. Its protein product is CASSRGEGVANEKLFF.

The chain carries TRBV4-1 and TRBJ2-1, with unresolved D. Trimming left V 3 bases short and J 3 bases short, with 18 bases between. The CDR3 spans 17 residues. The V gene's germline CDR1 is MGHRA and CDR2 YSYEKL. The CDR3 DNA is TGCGCCAGCAGCCAGGGTCCGGTCGGCAGGTACTACAATGAGCAGTTCTTC. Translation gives CASSQGPVGRYYNEQFF.

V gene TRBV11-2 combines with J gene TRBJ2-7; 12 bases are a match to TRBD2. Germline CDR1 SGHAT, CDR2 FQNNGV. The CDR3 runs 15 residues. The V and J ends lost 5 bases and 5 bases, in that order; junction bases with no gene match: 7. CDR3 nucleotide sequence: TGTGCCAGCAGCCTTACCCGACTAGCGGGAGACGAGCAGTACTTC. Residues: CASSLTRLAGDEQYF.

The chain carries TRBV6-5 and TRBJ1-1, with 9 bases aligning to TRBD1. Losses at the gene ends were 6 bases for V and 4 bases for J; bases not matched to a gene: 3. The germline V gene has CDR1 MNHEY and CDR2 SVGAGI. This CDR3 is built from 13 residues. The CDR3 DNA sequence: TGTGCCAGCAGGACAGGGGGTGGCACTGAAGCTTTCTTT. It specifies CASRTGGGTEAFF.

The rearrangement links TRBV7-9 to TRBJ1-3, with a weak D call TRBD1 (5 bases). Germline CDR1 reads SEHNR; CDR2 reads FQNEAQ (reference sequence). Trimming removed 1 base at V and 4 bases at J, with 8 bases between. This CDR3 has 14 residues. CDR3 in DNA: TGTGCCAGCAGCTTAGGGACAAGCGGAAACACCATATATTTT. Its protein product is CASSLGTSGNTIYF.

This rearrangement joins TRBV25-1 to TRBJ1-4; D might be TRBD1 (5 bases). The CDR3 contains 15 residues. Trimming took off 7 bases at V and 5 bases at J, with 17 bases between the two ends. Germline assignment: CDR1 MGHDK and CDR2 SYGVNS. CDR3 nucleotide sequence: TGTGCCAGCAAGGGGTTCGGCGGGAGCAATGAAAAACTGTTTTTT. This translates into CASKGFGGSNEKLFF.

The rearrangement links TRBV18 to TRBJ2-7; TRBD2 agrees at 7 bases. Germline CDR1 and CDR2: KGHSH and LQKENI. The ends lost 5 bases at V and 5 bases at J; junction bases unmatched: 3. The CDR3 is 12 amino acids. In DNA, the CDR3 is TGTGCCAGCTCAGGGGGGGACGACGAGCAGTACTTC. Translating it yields CASSGGDDEQYF.

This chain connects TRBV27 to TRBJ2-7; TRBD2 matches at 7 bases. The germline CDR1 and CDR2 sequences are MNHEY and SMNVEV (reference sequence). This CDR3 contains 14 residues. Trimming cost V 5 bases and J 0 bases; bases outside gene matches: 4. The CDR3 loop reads CASSPGLHSYEQYF. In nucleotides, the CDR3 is TGTGCCAGCAGTCCGGGACTACACTCCTACGAGCAGTACTTC.

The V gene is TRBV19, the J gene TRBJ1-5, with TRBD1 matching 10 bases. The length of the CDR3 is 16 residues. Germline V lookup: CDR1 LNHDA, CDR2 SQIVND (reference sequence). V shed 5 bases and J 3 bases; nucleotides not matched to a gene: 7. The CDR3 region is CASSASTGGPNQPQHF. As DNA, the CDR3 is TGTGCCAGTAGTGCCTCGACAGGGGGCCCCAATCAGCCCCAGCATTTT. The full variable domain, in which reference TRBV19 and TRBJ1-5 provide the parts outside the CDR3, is DGGITQSPKYLFRKEGQNVTLSCEQNLNHDAMYWYRQDPGQGLRLIYYSQIVNDFQKGDIAEGYSVSREKKESFPLTVTSAQKNPTAFYLCASSASTGGPNQPQHFGDGTRLSIL.

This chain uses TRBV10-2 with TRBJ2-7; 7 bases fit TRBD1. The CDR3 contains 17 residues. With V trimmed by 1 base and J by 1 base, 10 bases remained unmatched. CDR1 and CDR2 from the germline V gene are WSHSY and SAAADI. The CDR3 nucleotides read TGCGCCAGCAGTGAGTTCCTTCAGGGGGTAATTTCCTACGAGCAGTACTTC. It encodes CASSEFLQGVISYEQYF.